This record concerns one T cell receptor beta chain sequence. This CDR3 is built from 16 residues. Looked up from germline, CDR1 is KGHSH and CDR2 is LQKENI. Trimming at V came to 1 base and at J to 8 bases, leaving 10 bases not matched to a gene. These data are taken from a study of technical replicates of blood from several donors. Clones were read by immunoSEQ multiplex PCR, and TCRdb kept only the in-frame ones, dropping some. Of over 15,000 clones in the sample, 87% were seen once. Sequencing was carried out using PBMCs. V is TRBV18 and J is TRBJ2-1, with 8 nucleotides matching TRBD2. The clonotype was recovered from a human donor in good health. The CDR3 sequence is CASSPLAGIRPHEQFF. The CDR3 DNA follows: TGTGCCAGCTCACCACTAGCGGGGATTAGGCCACATGAGCAGTTCTTC.